The clone carrying this T cell receptor (beta chain) appeared a single time. The sample originates from a study of blood T cell repertoires in COVID-19. About the research overall: T cells, B-cell-depleted T cells, or PBMCs provided the cDNA or gDNA that served as material.

Per the original methods: Estimates of nucleated cell counts were drawn from the amplification of reference gene primers. Produced via immunoSEQ multiplex PCR; TCRdb's table is partial and in-frame only. Clone size and V and J calls were adopted from that table, with D and trimming inferred from the DNA. The profile shows 150,000 to 200,000 clones, about 88% of them singletons. CDR1 is KGHSH, CDR2 LQKENI, per germline. Trimming took 0 bases from V and 2 from J, leaving 7 bases between them. This CDR3 has 14 amino acids. This receptor was identified in a woman aged 25 to 39 with active or convalescent COVID-19. Sequenced input: peripheral blood. The V gene is TRBV18, the J gene TRBJ1-2, with D possibly TRBD1 on 5 matching bases. The CDR3 loop is CASSPPEGNYGYTF. The CDR3 DNA sequence: TGTGCCAGCTCACCACCGGAGGGGAACTATGGCTACACCTTC.